A selection of T cell receptor beta chains follows, all from one sample in a study of blood T cell repertoires in COVID-19. Libraries were prepared by immunoSEQ multiplex PCR; TCRdb keeps only in-frame clonotypes and omits some of them. This sample yields about 320,000 clones, of which roughly 89% are seen a single time; around 10% belongs to the top ten. Material for sequencing was PBMCs or T cells enriched from blood (not recorded which). The receptors stem from a woman younger than 30 who had recovered from COVID-19. Both conserved end residues are part of each CDR3. Fields, in order: J gene, V gene, CDR3 length, D gene, clone size, CDR3 DNA, CDR3 protein. D genes are given only for firm matches. Expanded clones get a size class; other rows say once, few or many, or leave the size out.

TRBJ2-7 | TRBV4-1 | 16 | TRBD2 | . | TGCGCCAGCAGCCAAGATGGCCTAGCGGGGTACTACGAGCAGTACTTC | CASSQDGLAGYYEQYF
TRBJ1-1 | TRBV19 | 13 | . | . | TGTGCCAGTAGTATCTCCCTGAACACTGAAGCTTTCTTT | CASSISLNTEAFF
TRBJ2-3 | TRBV29-1 | 17 | . | . | TGCAGCGTCGCTAAAGCGCCCGGGGGATATCGCACAGATACGCAGTATTTT | CSVAKAPGGYRTDTQYF
TRBJ2-3 | TRBV18 | 15 | TRBD1 | . | TGTGCCAGCTCACCAAGGACAGGGGGCCCAGATACGCAGTATTTT | CASSPRTGGPDTQYF
TRBJ2-4 | TRBV19 | 13 | TRBD1 | . | TGTGCCAGTAGTATACAGGGGGCTTACATTCAGTACTTC | CASSIQGAYIQYF
TRBJ1-1 | TRBV7-8 | 17 | . | . | TGTGCCAGCAGCGCTACAGGCATACCGCCTCTGGGCACTGAAGCTTTCTTT | CASSATGIPPLGTEAFF
TRBJ2-1 | TRBV28 | 18 | TRBD2 | . | TGTGCCAGCAGTTTGACTAGCGGGGGGGCCAGGGCCTACAATGAGCAGTTCTTC | CASSLTSGGARAYNEQFF
TRBJ2-4 | TRBV2 | 17 | TRBD1 | . | TGTGCCAGCCTAAAGCCGAATAAACAGGGGGCGCGAAACATTCAGTACTTC | CASLKPNKQGARNIQYF
TRBJ2-7 | TRBV10-2 | 14 | TRBD2 | . | TGCGCCAGCAGTGGAGCGGGGCCGGTTCTCGAGCAGTACTTC | CASSGAGPVLEQYF
TRBJ1-5 | TRBV30 | 15 | TRBD1 | . | TGTGCCTGGAGAGGGGACAGGGGGAGCAATCAGCCCCAGCATTTT | CAWRGDRGSNQPQHF
TRBJ1-5 | TRBV9 | 14 | . | . | TGTGCCAGCAGCGTAGATTCGGGCAATCAGCCCCAGCATTTT | CASSVDSGNQPQHF
TRBJ1-5 | TRBV7-2 | 14 | . | . | TGTGCCAGCAGCGCTACAGGACACAATCAGCCCCAGCATTTT | CASSATGHNQPQHF
TRBJ1-2 | TRBV6-5 | 16 | TRBD1 | . | TGTGCCAGCAGTTACCCCACGGGACAGGGGAACTATGGCTACACCTTC | CASSYPTGQGNYGYTF
TRBJ1-1 | TRBV29-1 | 13 | . | . | TGCAGCGTCGCCCATTCCCCGGGGACTGAAGCTTTCTTT | CSVAHSPGTEAFF
TRBJ2-1 | TRBV18 | 15 | . | . | TGTGCCAGCTCACTGGCCATACGGCGGGAACGTGAGCAGTTCTTC | CASSLAIRREREQFF
TRBJ1-6 | TRBV21-1 | 16 | . | few | TGTGCCAGCAGCAAAGCCCTCAGGCCCGATAATTCACCCCTCCACTTT | CASSKALRPDNSPLHF
TRBJ2-7 | TRBV5-1 | 17 | TRBD2 | few | TGCGCCAGCAGCTTATCCTCGACTAGCGGGGAATCCTACGAGCAGTACTTC | CASSLSSTSGESYEQYF
TRBJ1-1 | TRBV7-3 | 14 | TRBD1 | . | TGTGCCAGCAGCTTAACGGGGACAGGGGCTGAAGCTTTCTTT | CASSLTGTGAEAFF
TRBJ2-5 | TRBV5-8 | 16 | TRBD2 | . | TGTGCCAGCAGCCATGGGACTAGCGGGGGAGAAGAGACCCAGTACTTC | CASSHGTSGGEETQYF
TRBJ2-2 | TRBV6-5 | 15 | TRBD1 | . | TGTGCCAGCAGTTACTCGGACAGGGGCACCGGGGAGCTGTTTTTT | CASSYSDRGTGELFF
TRBJ2-5 | TRBV3-1/TRBV3-2 | 15 | . | . | TGTGCCAGCAGCCTCCAGACGGGTAGTGGGGAGACCCAGTACTTC | CASSLQTGSGETQYF
TRBJ2-2 | TRBV7-9 | 15 | TRBD1 | once | TGTGCCAGCAGTTTTTACAGGGGAAGCACCGGGGAGCTGTTTTTT | CASSFYRGSTGELFF
TRBJ2-7 | TRBV9 | 16 | TRBD2 | . | TGTGCCAGCAGCAGAGGGACTAGCGGGGGCATCTACGAGCAGTACTTC | CASSRGTSGGIYEQYF
TRBJ2-7 | TRBV5-1 | 15 | TRBD2 | . | TGCGCCAGCAGCTTGCTCGGGACTAGCGGAGACGAGCAGTACTTC | CASSLLGTSGDEQYF
TRBJ2-3 | TRBV7-9 | 16 | TRBD1 | . | TGTGCCAGCAGCTTAGCGCTACAGGGGGCAACAGATACGCAGTATTTT | CASSLALQGATDTQYF
TRBJ1-2 | TRBV30 | 14 | . | . | TGTGCCTGGAGTAGGGGCCGGGCTAACTATGGCTACACCTTC | CAWSRGRANYGYTF
TRBJ1-5 | TRBV7-8 | 14 | . | . | TGTGCCAGCAGCACGACTGGGTATGATCAGCCCCAGCATTTT | CASSTTGYDQPQHF
TRBJ2-1 | TRBV11-2 | 16 | TRBD2 | . | TGTGCCAGCAGCTTATTGGTCGGGACTAGTTCTGATGAGCAGTTCTTC | CASSLLVGTSSDEQFF
TRBJ2-7 | TRBV15 | 15 | TRBD1 | . | TGTGCCACCAGCTACGCGAGAGGGGGCCCCTACGAGCAGTACTTC | CATSYARGGPYEQYF
TRBJ1-1 | TRBV5-1 | 21 | . | . | TGCGCCAGCCCTGGCAAGAGGAGGGATAGCCAAATCGACGGGATCTGCACTGAAGCTTTCTTT | CASPGKRRDSQIDGICTEAFF
TRBJ1-6 | TRBV19 | 16 | TRBD1 | . | TGTGCCAGTAGTCCCGGGACAGACTGGGGAAATTCACCCCTCCACTTT | CASSPGTDWGNSPLHF
TRBJ2-1 | TRBV11-3 | 17 | TRBD2 | . | TGTGCCAGCAGCTTAGGATGGAGGGGCGGGAGGGCCGGTACCCAGTTCTTC | CASSLGWRGGRAGTQFF
TRBJ1-2 | TRBV2 | 14 | . | . | TGTGCCAGCAGTGAGGCCGGGACTAACTATGGCTACACCTTC | CASSEAGTNYGYTF
TRBJ2-7 | TRBV3-1/TRBV3-2 | 16 | . | . | TGTGCCAGCAGCTTAAGACTATCCCTAGGACCCTACGAGCAGTACTTC | CASSLRLSLGPYEQYF
TRBJ2-6 | TRBV4-1 | 16 | TRBD1 | . | TGCGCCAGCAGCCAAACGACAGGGGTAGGGGCCAACGTCCTGACTTTC | CASSQTTGVGANVLTF
TRBJ1-5 | TRBV28 | 18 | . | . | TGTGCCAGCAGTTTAGTCCCAGGGGAACCTAATAGCAATCAGCCCCAGCATTTT | CASSLVPGEPNSNQPQHF
TRBJ2-5 | TRBV18 | 12 | . | few | TGTGCCAGCTCGCTCGACAGGGAGACCCAGTACTTC | CASSLDRETQYF
TRBJ1-4 | TRBV6-5 | 13 | TRBD1 | . | TGTGCCAGCAACCGGGACAGGGTTGAAAAACTGTTTTTT | CASNRDRVEKLFF
TRBJ2-6 | TRBV28 | 17 | TRBD1 | . | TGTGCCAGCAGGGTGACAGGGCAGAGCTCTGGGGCCAACGTCCTGACTTTC | CASRVTGQSSGANVLTF
TRBJ1-2 | TRBV29-1 | 11 | . | . | TGCAGCGCACGGACGGGGTATGGCTACACCTTC | CSARTGYGYTF
TRBJ2-1 | TRBV5-5 | 15 | . | . | TGTGCCAGCAGCTTGGATGGAGGCACCTACAATGAGCAGTTCTTC | CASSLDGGTYNEQFF
TRBJ1-5 | TRBV4-3 | 17 | . | . | TGCGCCAGCAGCCAAGGGTTAGGGGGACGGGCTGATCAGCCCCAGCATTTT | CASSQGLGGRADQPQHF
TRBJ1-4 | TRBV19 | 14 | . | . | TGTGCCAGTGGTAGGACAGACCTTAATGAAAAACTGTTTTTT | CASGRTDLNEKLFF
TRBJ1-5 | TRBV6-1 | 12 | . | . | TGTGCCAGCAGTGAAATGGCTCAGCCCCAGCATTTT | CASSEMAQPQHF
TRBJ2-7 | TRBV5-4 | 15 | TRBD1 | . | TGTGCCAGCAGCTACGGGACAGGGGGCTCCTACGAGCAGTACTTC | CASSYGTGGSYEQYF
TRBJ2-1 | TRBV6-5 | 13 | TRBD2 | . | TGTGCCACCCAGCCTAGCGGGAGCAATGAGCAGTTCTTC | CATQPSGSNEQFF
TRBJ2-2 | TRBV14 | 14 | . | . | TGTGCCAGCAGCCAAGGCGTGAACACCGGGGAGCTGTTTTTT | CASSQGVNTGELFF
TRBJ1-2 | TRBV28 | 14 | . | . | TGTGCCAGCAGCCTCCCCCGGGGGGAGGGTGGCTACACCTTC | CASSLPRGEGGYTF
TRBJ1-2 | TRBV18 | 15 | . | once | TGTGCCAGCCACGACAAACAGACAGGAATATATGGCTACACCTTC | CASHDKQTGIYGYTF
TRBJ1-2 | TRBV29-1 | 11 | . | . | TGCAGCGTTGAATGGGGCCATGGCTACACCTTC | CSVEWGHGYTF
TRBJ2-3 | TRBV30 | 15 | . | . | TGTGCCTGGACCGGAGGCGGCGCTAGCACAGATACGCAGTATTTT | CAWTGGGASTDTQYF
TRBJ2-7 | TRBV20-1 | 11 | . | . | TGCAGTGCTGGACACGGACTAGAGCAGTACTTC | CSAGHGLEQYF
TRBJ1-2 | TRBV7-9 | 13 | . | . | TGTGCCAGCAGCCTTGAGGTTGACTATGGCTACACCTTC | CASSLEVDYGYTF
TRBJ1-2 | TRBV9 | 17 | TRBD1 | . | TGTGCCAGCAGCGCTTCCGGGACAGGACTAGCTAACTATGGCTACACCTTC | CASSASGTGLANYGYTF
TRBJ2-3 | TRBV9 | 17 | TRBD2 | . | TGTGCCAGCAGCGGCACCGGGACTAGCGGGACTGCAGATACGCAGTATTTT | CASSGTGTSGTADTQYF
TRBJ1-2 | TRBV6-5 | 15 | . | once | TGTGCCAGCAGTTACTCGAGGGGGTGGCCCTATGGCTACACCTTC | CASSYSRGWPYGYTF
TRBJ2-7 | TRBV3-1/TRBV3-2 | 16 | TRBD1 | . | TGTGCCAGCAGCCAAGACCCACGGGACAGATCCTACGAGCAGTACTTC | CASSQDPRDRSYEQYF
TRBJ1-1 | TRBV5-1 | 15 | TRBD1 | . | TGCGCCAGCAGCTCTGGGGGGACAGGGCTCACTGAAGCTTTCTTT | CASSSGGTGLTEAFF